This is a list of T cell receptor beta chains from one sample in a study of blood T cell repertoires in COVID-19. The data were produced by immunoSEQ multiplex PCR, yet TCRdb's version contains in-frame clones alone and is incomplete. This table has about 400,000 clones, roughly 90% appearing once. Sequencing used PBMCs or T cells enriched from blood (not recorded which). The receptors originated from a woman aged 25 to 39 who had recovered from COVID-19. Each CDR3 is given with its conserved first and last residue. D genes are given only for firm matches. A row's size may be missing; if present it is once, few, many or a size class.

V gene	D gene	clone size	J gene	CDR3 protein	CDR3 DNA
TRBV7-8	TRBD1	NA	TRBJ2-7	CASSPGQGGHYEQYF	TGTGCCAGCAGCCCGGGACAGGGGGGGCACTACGAGCAGTACTTC
TRBV4-1	NA	NA	TRBJ1-5	CASRGGDYQPQHF	TGCGCCAGTAGAGGGGGGGACTATCAGCCCCAGCATTTT
TRBV2	NA	once	TRBJ1-2	CASMGRNYGYTF	TGTGCCAGCATGGGGCGGAACTATGGCTACACCTTC
TRBV19	NA	NA	TRBJ2-1	CASSIDPGSYNEQFF	TGTGCCAGTAGTATAGATCCCGGCTCCTACAATGAGCAGTTCTTC
TRBV3-1/TRBV3-2	TRBD1	NA	TRBJ1-3	CASSQYRGHSGNTIYF	TGTGCCAGCAGCCAGTATAGGGGGCACTCTGGAAACACCATATATTTT
TRBV11-2	TRBD2	NA	TRBJ2-7	CASSLVGTSSYEQYF	TGTGCCAGCAGCTTAGTCGGGACTAGCAGCTACGAGCAGTACTTC
TRBV7-2	NA	NA	TRBJ1-3	CASTLKGGGSGNTIYF	TGTGCCAGCACCCTGAAGGGGGGGGGCTCTGGAAACACCATATATTTT
TRBV5-1	NA	once	TRBJ1-2	CASTPSGQSYGYTF	TGCGCCAGCACCCCCTCAGGGCAGAGCTATGGCTACACCTTC
TRBV18	TRBD1	NA	TRBJ1-2	CASSRLPGQVIGYTF	TGTGCCAGCTCACGACTACCGGGACAGGTCATAGGCTACACCTTC
TRBV6-5	NA	NA	TRBJ1-3	CATSPKTRGNTIYF	TGTGCCACCTCGCCCAAGACAAGAGGAAACACCATATATTTT
TRBV6-1	TRBD2	NA	TRBJ2-7	CASSEYRLAGTFYEQYF	TGTGCCAGCAGTGAATATAGGCTAGCGGGAACTTTTTACGAGCAGTACTTC
TRBV7-2	NA	NA	TRBJ2-1	CASNIADWGGGEQFF	TGTGCCAGCAACATTGCCGACTGGGGCGGGGGCGAGCAGTTCTTC
TRBV6-4	NA	NA	TRBJ1-5	CASSESENQPQHF	TGTGCCAGCAGTGAAAGTGAGAATCAGCCCCAGCATTTT
TRBV6-5	NA	NA	TRBJ2-7	CASSVQFAYEQYF	TGTGCCAGCAGCGTACAGTTTGCCTACGAGCAGTACTTC